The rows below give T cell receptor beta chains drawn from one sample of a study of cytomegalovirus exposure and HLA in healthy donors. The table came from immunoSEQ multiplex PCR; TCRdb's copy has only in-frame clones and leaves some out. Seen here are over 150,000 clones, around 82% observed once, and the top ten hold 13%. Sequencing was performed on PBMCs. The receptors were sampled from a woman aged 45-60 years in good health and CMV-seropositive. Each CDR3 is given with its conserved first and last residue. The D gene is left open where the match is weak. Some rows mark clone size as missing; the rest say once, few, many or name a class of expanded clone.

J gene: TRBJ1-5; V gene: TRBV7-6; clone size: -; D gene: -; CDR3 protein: CASSPARGGSNQPQHF; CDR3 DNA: TGTGCCAGCAGCCCCGCCAGGGGCGGGAGCAATCAGCCCCAGCATTTT
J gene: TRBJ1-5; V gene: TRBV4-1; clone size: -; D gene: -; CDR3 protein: CASSQHQSNQPQHF; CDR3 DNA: TGCGCCAGCAGCCAGCATCAGAGCAATCAGCCCCAGCATTTT
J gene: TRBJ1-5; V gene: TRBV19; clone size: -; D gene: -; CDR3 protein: CASSTPGLHSNQPQHF; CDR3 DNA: TGTGCCAGTAGTACGCCGGGACTCCATAGCAATCAGCCCCAGCATTTT
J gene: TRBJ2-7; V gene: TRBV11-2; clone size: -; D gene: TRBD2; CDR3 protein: CASSSRTSGGRDEQYF; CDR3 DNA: TGTGCCAGCAGCTCCCGGACTAGCGGGGGAAGGGACGAGCAGTACTTC
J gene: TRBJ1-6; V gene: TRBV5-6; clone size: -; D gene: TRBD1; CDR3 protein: CASSFPTGGFNNSPLHF; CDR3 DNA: TGTGCCAGCAGCTTCCCGACAGGGGGTTTTAATAATTCACCCCTCCACTTT
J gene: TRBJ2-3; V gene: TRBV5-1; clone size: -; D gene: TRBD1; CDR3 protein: CASSQDRETDTQYF; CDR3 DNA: TGCGCCAGCAGCCAGGACAGGGAAACAGATACGCAGTATTTT
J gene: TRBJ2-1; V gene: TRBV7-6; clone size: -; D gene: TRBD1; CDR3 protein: CASSAPRGQGLYNEQFF; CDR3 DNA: TGTGCCAGCAGCGCCCCCAGGGGGCAGGGGCTCTACAATGAGCAGTTCTTC
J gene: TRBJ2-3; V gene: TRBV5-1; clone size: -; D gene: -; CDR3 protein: CASSLGRARTDTQYF; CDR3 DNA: TGCGCCAGCAGCTTGGGCAGGGCCCGCACAGATACGCAGTATTTT
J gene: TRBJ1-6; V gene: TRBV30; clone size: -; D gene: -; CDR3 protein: CAWSPTPTGKRGPLHF; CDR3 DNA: TGTGCCTGGAGTCCCACCCCTACAGGGAAACGGGGACCCCTCCACTTT
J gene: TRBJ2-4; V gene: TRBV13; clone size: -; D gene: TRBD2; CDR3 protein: CASSLGLAGAKNIQYF; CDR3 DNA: TGTGCCAGCAGCTTAGGGCTAGCGGGAGCCAAAAACATTCAGTACTTC
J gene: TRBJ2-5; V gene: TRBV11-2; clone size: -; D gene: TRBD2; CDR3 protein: CASSLVSHSTSGQETQYF; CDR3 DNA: TGTGCCAGCAGCTTAGTGTCCCATTCGACTAGCGGCCAAGAGACCCAGTACTTC
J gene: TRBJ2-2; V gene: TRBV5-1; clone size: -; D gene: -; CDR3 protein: CASSLGTVGTGELFF; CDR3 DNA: TGCGCCAGCAGCTTGGGGACAGTGGGCACCGGGGAGCTGTTTTTT
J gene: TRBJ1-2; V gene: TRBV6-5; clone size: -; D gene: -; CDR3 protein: CASSYGGTGYGYTF; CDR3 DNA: TGTGCCAGCAGTTACGGCGGGACCGGGTATGGCTACACCTTC
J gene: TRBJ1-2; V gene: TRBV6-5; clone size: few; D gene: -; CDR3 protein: CASSYESRGGYTF; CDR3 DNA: TGTGCCAGCAGTTACGAGAGTAGGGGAGGCTACACCTTC
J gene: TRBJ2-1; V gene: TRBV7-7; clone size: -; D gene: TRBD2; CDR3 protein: CASSSTSGSSYNEQFF; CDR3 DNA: TGTGCTAGCAGTTCCACTAGCGGCAGCTCCTACAATGAGCAGTTCTTC
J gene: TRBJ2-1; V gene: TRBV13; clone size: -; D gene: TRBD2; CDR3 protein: CASSPQSGGADEQFF; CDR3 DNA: TGTGCCAGCAGCCCTCAGAGCGGGGGGGCCGATGAGCAGTTCTTC